This T cell receptor (beta chain) was observed in a study of CD8+CD57+ T cells in acquired aplastic anemia. Across the study: Each DNA sample taken from sorted CD4+ and CD8+ cells came to approximately 3.3 ug on average. Healthy donor CD4+ cell samples had a mean of roughly 9.8 million reads.

TCR beta VDJ and CDR3 profiles were obtained from a genomic DNA template. TCRdb passed the reads through MiXCR, listing each CDR3 protein once. Of about 130,000 distinct CDR3 sequences detected, 48% appear once; the ten largest clones hold roughly 2.6%. For this clonotype: The antigen remains unidentified. A much larger clone lies one base from this, so it may be a read error.

Study-level results: Overlapping CD8+ CDR3 repertoires of patients and controls contained under 35 shared sequences.

Sequencing was done on a sample of sorted CD4+, CD8+, or CD8+CD57+ T cells (not recorded which) from PBMCs. This TCR was sampled from a human donor in good health, serving as a control.

In DNA form, the CDR3 reads TGTGCCAGCAGCCCCGCCCGGTCTGGGGCCGACGTCCTGACTTTC. It translates to CASSPARSGADVLTF. The chain is built from TRBV12-3 or TRBV12-4 and TRBJ2-6; a possible D gene is TRBD1 (5 bases). CDR3 length: 15 amino acids.